The 10 T cell receptor beta chains in this list originate from one sample, sequenced in a study of blood T cell repertoires in COVID-19. Clones were read by immunoSEQ multiplex PCR, and TCRdb kept only the in-frame ones, dropping some. The table has almost 250,000 clones, roughly nine tenths seen once. Sequencing was performed on peripheral blood. The receptors here all came from a woman aged 60 to 75 who had recovered from COVID-19.

The V and J genes are TRBV6-2 or TRBV6-3 and TRBJ2-7; D perhaps matches TRBD1 (5 bases). CDR3 length: 15 residues. CDR1 and CDR2 from the germline V gene are MNHEY and SVGEGT. The V end lost 4 bases, the J end lost 6 bases, and 19 bases lay between the germline ends. CDR3 sequence reads: CASSFPGYSRGEQYF. In nucleotides, the CDR3 is TGTGCCAGCAGTTTCCCAGGGTATTCCCGTGGCGAGCAGTACTTC.

This clone turned up a few times. The CDR3 region has the DNA TGTGCCAGCTCACCTCGGACAGTCAACACCGGGGAGCTGTTTTTT. This sequence encodes CASSPRTVNTGELFF. The chain recombines TRBV18 with TRBJ2-2; D is perhaps TRBD1 (6 bases). The CDR3 length is 15 residues. V was clipped by 3 bases and J by 2 bases, with 10 bases between them. Germline V gives CDR1 KGHSH, CDR2 LQKENI. Combining the CDR3 with reference TRBV18 and TRBJ2-2 gives the whole variable domain NAGVMQNPRHLVRRRGQEARLRCSPMKGHSHVYWYRQLPEEGLKFMVYLQKENIIDESGMPKERFSAEFPKEGPSILRIQQVVRGDSAAYFCASSPRTVNTGELFFGEGSRLTVL.

The chain combines TRBV12-3 or TRBV12-4 with TRBJ2-5; D not resolved. With 2 bases removed from V and 5 bases from J, the gap between germline ends came to 6 bases. The CDR3 has 12 amino acids. The DNA of the CDR3 is TGTGCCAGCAGTTTATCCCGGGAGACCCAGTACTTC. Translated, it gives CASSLSRETQYF.

The gene calls are TRBV29-1 and TRBJ1-2; the match to TRBD1 covers 10 bases. The CDR3 loop spans 15 amino acids. The germline gives CDR1 SQVTM, CDR2 ANQGSEA. The junction had 10 bases not matched to a gene; V was cut back by 6 bases and J by 3 bases. CDR3 nucleotides: TGCAGCGTCGACGCCCGGGACAGGGGCTACTATGGCTACACCTTC. Its protein product is CSVDARDRGYYGYTF.

V is TRBV20-1 and J is TRBJ1-1, with unresolved D. Germline assignment: CDR1 DFQATT and CDR2 SNEGSKA (reference sequence). This CDR3 contains 10 residues. V was pared by 6 bases and J by 2 bases, with 4 bases between. The CDR3 DNA reads TGCAGTGCCACAAACACTGAAGCTTTCTTT. Translation: CSATNTEAFF.

The chain joins TRBV11-2 to TRBJ2-5; 14 positions agree with TRBD2. The trim removed 3 bases at V and 10 bases at J, leaving 10 bases unmatched. Per the germline V gene, CDR1 is SGHAT and CDR2 is FQNNGV. This CDR3 is built from 16 residues. The CDR3 reads CASSLGRLAGGQDQYF. The CDR3 region has the DNA TGTGCCAGCAGCTTGGGCCGACTAGCGGGGGGGCAGGACCAGTACTTC.

The CDR3 loop reads CASSYSLGAYGYTF. Here the CDR3 DNA reads TGTGCCAGCAGTTACTCGTTGGGGGCCTATGGCTACACCTTC. The V call is TRBV6-5, the J call TRBJ1-2, with D possibly TRBD1 on 6 matching bases. This CDR3 contains 14 residues. V dropped 0 bases and J dropped 4 bases, with 9 bases sitting between them. Germline values: CDR1 MNHEY, CDR2 SVGAGI.

The chain links TRBV6-5 to TRBJ2-7; D gene uncertain. Per germline, CDR1 MNHEY and CDR2 SVGAGI. The CDR3 consists of 14 residues. V lost 4 bases and J lost 5, with 15 bases in between. Written as DNA, the CDR3 is TGTGCCAGCAGTTCCCCTAGATCATCCCACGAGCAGTACTTC. It encodes CASSSPRSSHEQYF.

The CDR3 spells CASSPGTSVGETQYF. The CDR3 region has the DNA TGTGCCAGCAGCCCGGGGACTAGCGTGGGAGAGACCCAGTACTTC. This chain joins TRBV11-2 and TRBJ2-5; 10 bases are shared with TRBD2. In germline, CDR1 is SGHAT, CDR2 FQNNGV. CDR3 length equals 15 residues. V shed 5 bases and J 4 bases; nucleotides not matched to a gene: 7.

The table lists this clone with a count of one. The genes are TRBV6-1 and TRBJ1-5; no reliable D call. Trimming took off 0 bases at V and 5 bases at J, with 11 bases between the two ends. The CDR3 is 15 amino acids. Per the germline V gene, CDR1 is MNHNS and CDR2 is SASEGT. The CDR3 protein is CASSEAAGFDQPQHF. The CDR3 nucleotides read TGTGCCAGCAGTGAAGCAGCGGGGTTTGATCAGCCCCAGCATTTT.